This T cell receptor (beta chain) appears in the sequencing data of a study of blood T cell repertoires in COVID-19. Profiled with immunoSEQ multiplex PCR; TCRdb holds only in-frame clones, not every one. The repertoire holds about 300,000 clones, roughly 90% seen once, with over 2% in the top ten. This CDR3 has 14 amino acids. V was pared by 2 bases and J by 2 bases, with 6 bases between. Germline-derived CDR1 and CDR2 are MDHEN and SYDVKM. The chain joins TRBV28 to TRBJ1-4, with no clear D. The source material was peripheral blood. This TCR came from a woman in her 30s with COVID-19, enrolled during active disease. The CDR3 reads CASSLRSTNEKLFF. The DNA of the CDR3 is TGTGCCAGCAGTTTACGGAGTACTAATGAAAAACTGTTTTTT.